This TCR beta chain was observed in a study of cytotoxic CD8 clonotypes in ibrutinib-treated CLL (dated by TCRdb to about 2021). Turning to the overall study: The cohort was composed of more than ten relapsed/refractory and 15 treatment-naive patients; IGHV unmutated status was identified in fewer than 18 patients. Responses were partial in about 25 patients and complete in 2; after median roughly 69 months follow-up, approximately 15 stayed in remission and around 12 progressed. Response samples were taken after a median of 12 months on treatment, ranging from about 6 to 36 months. Samples averaged approximately 260,000 productive templates and some 96,000 productive rearrangements. Longitudinal samples were available for about 30% of the 86 trial participants. Cryopreserved peripheral blood mononuclear cells were collected before treatment, at response, and at either disease progression or sustained remission. Every sample from remission and from progressive disease was obtained while the patients were still on ibrutinib.

Trimming takes 6 bases from V and 2 bases from J, and the germline ends sit 13 bases apart. CDR1 and CDR2, looked up from the germline V gene, are SGHDT and YYEEEE. The CDR3 covers 14 residues, taking in both the cysteine and the phenylalanine. The entry retains the CDR3 DNA only, 42 bases that are in frame from base 1. The investigation overall reported the following: Clonality rose at ibrutinib response, remained stable during sustained remission, and dropped back toward baseline at progression. Lymph node repertoires were not examined, and the timing of sampling was not matched between patients in sustained remission and those whose disease progressed. Public clonotypes were rare and either shrank or stayed stable during treatment, and the rise in clonality at ibrutinib response reflected expansion of private clonotypes. Baseline clonality was found to be higher than that of age-matched healthy donors and was strongly correlated with circulating CD8+ T-cell counts.

On a MiSeq, deep resolution sequencing aimed for a depth between 1 in 1 million and 1 in 200,000 T cells, with each clonotype covered approximately 9.2x on average. The immunoSEQ hsTCRB Kit was used to generate TCR beta libraries. The study's processing was this. ImmunoSEQ Data Assistant and ImmunoSEQ Analyzer were used for data analysis, and V, D and J genes were assigned according to IMGT definitions. Clonality, which ranges from 0 to 1, was calculated as one minus the normalized Shannon entropy of productive rearrangement frequencies. Public clonotype analysis was restricted to overrepresented clonotypes comprising at least 0.05% of each patient's repertoire. About a dozen age-matched healthy donor repertoires from immuneACCESS served as clonality controls. Not all clones reach the TCRdb copy of this immuneACCESS table, which keeps in-frame sequences only. Checked studies attribute under half of the gap to unresolved V genes and leave the rest unexplained. Clonal size and the V and J genes are those of that table, whereas D and trimming came from the DNA. The sample table contains 250,000 to 350,000 clones; only one count was recorded for 70% to 80% of them. Of the sample, approximately 5.1% falls within the top ten clones.

Turning to this clone: Its specific antigen is unknown. No quality values exist for individual bases; no much larger clone is one base distant.

Reading the label with the study, this specimen's time point is: progressive disease on ibrutinib. For TCR beta library preparation, 1.5 to 2 micrograms of genomic DNA was extracted from cryopreserved PBMCs. Longitudinal blood samples from CLL patients on ibrutinib monotherapy underwent high-throughput TCR beta sequencing. The patients were enrolled in a single-center, open-label phase 2 trial of ibrutinib monotherapy. Sample: PBMCs, taken at disease progression, from a patient treated with ibrutinib. This TCR was recovered from a human donor with chronic lymphocytic leukemia. The receptor chain draws on TRBV5-6 and TRBJ2-3, and TRBD1 may be the D gene, going by 6 matching bases. The CDR3 protein is CASNRDTHTDTQYF. At the DNA level, the sequence is TGTGCCAGCAACCGGGACACCCACACAGATACGCAGTATTTT.